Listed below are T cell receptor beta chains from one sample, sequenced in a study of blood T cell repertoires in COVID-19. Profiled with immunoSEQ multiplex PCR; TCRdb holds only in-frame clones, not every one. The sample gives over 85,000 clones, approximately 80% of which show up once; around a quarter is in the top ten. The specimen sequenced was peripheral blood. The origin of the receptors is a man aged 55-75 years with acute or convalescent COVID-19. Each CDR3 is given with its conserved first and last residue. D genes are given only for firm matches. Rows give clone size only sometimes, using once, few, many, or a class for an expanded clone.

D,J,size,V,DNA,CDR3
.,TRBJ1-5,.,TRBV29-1,TGCAGCGTTCTGGACAGCTACAATCAGCCCCAGCATTTT,CSVLDSYNQPQHF
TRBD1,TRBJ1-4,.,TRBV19,TGTGCCAGTAGTGCTCGACAGGGGTCTAATGAAAAACTGTTTTTT,CASSARQGSNEKLFF
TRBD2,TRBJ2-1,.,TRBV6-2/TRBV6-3,TGTGCCAGCAACCCCTGGCTAGCGGGGGCGAACAATGAGCAGTTCTTC,CASNPWLAGANNEQFF
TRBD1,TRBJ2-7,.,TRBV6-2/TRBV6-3,TGTGCCAGCAGTTTTGGGACAGCCTCCTACGAGCAGTACTTC,CASSFGTASYEQYF
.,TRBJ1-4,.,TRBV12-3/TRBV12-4,TGTGCCAGCACATTACAGGGAGATGGAAAACTGTTTTTT,CASTLQGDGKLFF
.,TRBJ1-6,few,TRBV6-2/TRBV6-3,TGTGCCAGCAGTCTTGGGACAATGAATTCACCCCTCCACTTT,CASSLGTMNSPLHF
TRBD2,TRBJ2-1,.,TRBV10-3,TGTGCCATTCGGACTAGCGGGGGACAGGTAAATGAGCAGTTCTTC,CAIRTSGGQVNEQFF
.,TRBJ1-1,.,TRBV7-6,TGTGCCAGCAGCTTAGCCAGTGTTACCGGGGCTGAAGCTTTCTTT,CASSLASVTGAEAFF
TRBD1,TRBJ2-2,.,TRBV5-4,TGTGCCAGCTCCGGGACAGGGAACACCGGGGAGCTGTTTTTT,CASSGTGNTGELFF
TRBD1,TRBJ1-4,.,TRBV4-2,TGTGCCAGCTCCTCGGGACAGGGGGCTGAAAAACTGTTTTTT,CASSSGQGAEKLFF
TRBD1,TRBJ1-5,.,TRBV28,TGTGCCAGCAGTTTAGGGTCAGGGGGCGGTCAGCCCCAGCATTTT,CASSLGSGGGQPQHF
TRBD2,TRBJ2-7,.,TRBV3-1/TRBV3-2,TGTGCCAGCAGCCACACCGGGACTAGCCGCTACGAGCAGTACTTC,CASSHTGTSRYEQYF
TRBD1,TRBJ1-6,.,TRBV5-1,TGCGCCAGTAAGACCGGGACAGGGTACTCACCCCTCCACTTT,CASKTGTGYSPLHF
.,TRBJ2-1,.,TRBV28,TGTGCCAGCAGTCTCGGGGTAGGTGAGCAGTTCTTC,CASSLGVGEQFF
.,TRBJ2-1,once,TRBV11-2,TGTGCCAGCAGCTCATATTGGGAGAACAATGAGCAGTTCTTC,CASSSYWENNEQFF
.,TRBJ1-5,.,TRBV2,TGTGCCAGTCAGGAGGGGACTTTGAATCAGCCCCAGCATTTT,CASQEGTLNQPQHF
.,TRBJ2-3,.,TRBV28,TGTGCCAGCAGGGGCCTTACCAGGGTCGCGTCCAGGCCAGATACGCAGTATTTT,CASRGLTRVASRPDTQYF
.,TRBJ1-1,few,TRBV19,TGTGCCAGTAGTCCCGGGACAACGAACACTGAAGCTTTCTTT,CASSPGTTNTEAFF
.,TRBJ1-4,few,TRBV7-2,TGTGCCAGCAGCGGGCGGGTTGGTGAAAAACTGTTTTTT,CASSGRVGEKLFF
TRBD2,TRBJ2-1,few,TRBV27,TGTGCCAGCCGCTCCTTCTCGTTAAGCGGGGGGGCCACATACAATGAGCAGTTCTTC,CASRSFSLSGGATYNEQFF
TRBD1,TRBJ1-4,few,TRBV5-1,TGCGCCAGCAGCCTTAGGACAGGGCAGGGTAATGAAAAACTGTTTTTT,CASSLRTGQGNEKLFF
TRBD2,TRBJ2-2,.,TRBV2,TGTGCCAGCAGAAAGACTAGCGGGGCCACCGGGGAGCTGTTTTTT,CASRKTSGATGELFF
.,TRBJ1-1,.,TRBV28,TGTGCCAGCAGTTTATACCAGAAAGAAGCTTTCTTT,CASSLYQKEAFF
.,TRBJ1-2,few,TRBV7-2,TGTGCCAGCAGCTTAGGGGGCGCGTTTGGAGGCTACACCTTC,CASSLGGAFGGYTF
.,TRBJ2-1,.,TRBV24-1,TGTGCCACCAGTGATGGCCCTACGTCTAGGTCCTACAATGAGCAGTTCTTC,CATSDGPTSRSYNEQFF
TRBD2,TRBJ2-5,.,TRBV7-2,TGTGCCAGCAGCTCCCGAGGACTAGCGGGGCAGGAGACCCAGTACTTC,CASSSRGLAGQETQYF
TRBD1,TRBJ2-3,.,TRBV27,TGTGCCAGCAGTCCCGGGACAGGGCATAATTGGGCAGATACGCAGTATTTT,CASSPGTGHNWADTQYF
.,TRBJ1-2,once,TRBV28,TGTGCCAGCAGTTTATCTGGCCCGTCGTCAGCGGGTGGCTACACCTTC,CASSLSGPSSAGGYTF